This T cell receptor (beta chain) was found in a study of shared clonotypes between healthy human individuals. With regard to this clone: What it binds is unknown.

The CDR3 runs to 15 residues. CDR1 is SGHTA and CDR2 is FQGTGA in the germline V gene. With V trimmed by 5 bases and J by 3 bases, 3 bases remained unmatched. Findings and caveats of the study: Against clonotypes common to all four donors, non-shared ones had lower generation probabilities.

Deep-level running was used for the assay. Assay used: immunoSEQ multiplex PCR; TCRdb lists only in-frame clones, some missing. The sample consists of around 1.6 million clones, 95% to 99% of them appearing once. Specimen: naive CD4+ T cells sorted from blood. Specified subset: CD45RA+ positively selected. This receptor was obtained from a man under 40 in good health. The rearrangement links TRBV7-3 to TRBJ2-1, with 11 bases lining up with TRBD1. CDR3 residues: CASSTGTGGYNEQFF. CDR3 DNA sequence: TGTGCCAGCAGCACAGGGACAGGGGGCTACAATGAGCAGTTCTTC.